This TCR beta chain came from a study of T cell changes during pregnancy in multiple sclerosis. Profiled with immunoSEQ multiplex PCR; TCRdb holds only in-frame clones, not every one. The sample lists about 50,000 clones, almost 95% occurring once. Germline loops: CDR1 SEHNR, CDR2 FQNEAQ (reference sequence). The CDR3 has 15 amino acids. The V and J ends lost 5 bases and 2 bases, in that order; junction bases with no gene match: 6. This TCR came from a female donor with multiple sclerosis, enrolled in a pregnancy study. Sequences were derived from CD8+ T cells from peripheral blood mononuclear cells, sampled in the first trimester of pregnancy. This chain links TRBV7-9 with TRBJ2-7; 10 bases align to TRBD1. The CDR3 loop is CASSNPGTGAYEQYF. CDR3 sequence (DNA): TGTGCCAGCAGCAATCCCGGGACAGGGGCCTACGAGCAGTACTTC.